This entry lists 8 T cell receptor beta chains sequenced from one sample in a study of control samples from healthy donors and cancer patients. Assay used: immunoSEQ multiplex PCR; TCRdb lists only in-frame clones, some missing. The sample consists of about 180,000 clones, almost 90% of them appearing once. The specimen sequenced was blood. All receptors derive from a woman in her fifties or sixties in good health.

The CDR3 reads CASSLLATNEKLFF. The CDR3, as DNA: TGTGCCAGCAGCTTGCTAGCTACTAATGAAAAACTGTTTTTT. This chain uses TRBV5-6 with TRBJ1-4; D gene unclear. V lost 1 base to trimming and J lost 2 bases, with 6 bases between them. There are 14 residues in the CDR3. Germline CDR1 is SGHDT and CDR2 is YYEEEE.

The chain couples TRBV6-6 to TRBJ1-5; D is perhaps TRBD1 (6 bases). CDR3 length: 13 amino acids. The germline V gene encodes CDR1 MNHNY and CDR2 SVGAGI (reference sequence). V gave up 5 bases and J gave up 7 bases, with 12 bases separating them. The CDR3 sequence is CASSTGWKQPQHF. Here the CDR3 DNA reads TGTGCCAGCAGTACAGGGTGGAAACAGCCCCAGCATTTT.

Only one count was recorded for this clone. The J gene is TRBJ1-4, the V gene TRBV5-6; unclear D gene. The germline V gene encodes CDR1 SGHDT and CDR2 YYEEEE. The V and J ends lost 0 bases and 4 bases respectively, with 4 bases between them. The CDR3 runs 13 residues. In nucleotides, the CDR3 is TGTGCCAGCAGCTTGGCTGTTAATGAAAAACTGTTTTTT. As protein: CASSLAVNEKLFF.

Only a few counts were recorded for this clone. V gene TRBV7-9 combines with J gene TRBJ1-6; possible D gene TRBD1, 5 bases. This CDR3 comprises 15 residues. Germline values: CDR1 SEHNR, CDR2 FQNEAQ (reference sequence). V was cut by 7 bases and J by 7 bases, with 17 bases left in between. CDR3 protein: CASNLMAGRNSPLHF. DNA of the CDR3: TGTGCCAGCAACCTGATGGCAGGGAGGAATTCACCCCTCCACTTT.

V is TRBV7-9 and J is TRBJ1-1; a weak D match, TRBD1 (5 bases). The V gene lost 5 bases and the J gene lost 0 bases, with 13 bases spanning the gap. Germline lookup yields CDR1 SEHNR and CDR2 FQNEAQ (reference sequence). The CDR3 extends over 15 amino acids. The CDR3 nucleotides read TGTGCCAGCAGCGGACGGGACGGCTTGAACACTGAAGCTTTCTTT. This gives the protein CASSGRDGLNTEAFF.

The V and J genes are TRBV13 and TRBJ2-3; D may be TRBD1 or TRBD2 (5 bases each). The CDR3 sequence is 17 residues long. Germline assignment: CDR1 PRHDT and CDR2 FYEKMQ (reference sequence). Between the trimmed V and J ends, which lost 5 bases and 2 bases, there was a span of 20 bases. CDR3 protein: CASSPQGSGEITDTQYF. The CDR3 DNA reads TGTGCCAGCAGCCCCCAGGGAAGCGGAGAGATCACAGATACGCAGTATTTT.

A word on this clone: Other DNA sequences in this sample translate to the same CDR3. V usage is TRBV10-3 and J usage is TRBJ2-2, with a tentative D call TRBD2 (6 bases). The CDR3 is 18 residues long. Trimming removed 4 bases from V and 0 bases from J, with 18 bases in between. The germline V gene encodes CDR1 ENHRY and CDR2 SYGVKD. Here the CDR3 DNA reads TGTGCCATCAGTGCGCTCAGGGTTGGGGGGTCGAACACCGGGGAGCTGTTTTTT. The encoded protein is CAISALRVGGSNTGELFF.

The chain carries TRBV3-1 (or the pseudogene TRBV3-2) and TRBJ2-5; tentative D call: TRBD1 (6 bases). This CDR3 region has 16 residues. CDR1 is LGHDT and CDR2 is YNNKEL in the germline V gene (reference sequence). V was pared by 2 bases and J by 2 bases, with 15 bases between. The CDR3 nucleotides are TGTGCCAGCAGCCAAAGGGGTGGGGGCGCGCAAGAGACCCAGTACTTC. This gives the protein CASSQRGGGAQETQYF.